The T cell receptor beta chain under discussion was sequenced for a study of T cell responses to AZD1222 COVID-19 vaccine. Overall study findings and caveats: Donors were chiefly white British, with a greater number of females, and clonal diversity was perhaps underestimated.

As to this clone: Its antigen remains unidentified.

Only in-frame clones appear in the TCRdb table, and some are missing; sequencing was by immunoSEQ multiplex PCR. The data contain more than 100,000 clones, 90% of them seen just once; the ten biggest clones take up under 2%. The CDR3 loop spans 20 amino acids. Germline V gives CDR1 SGHRS, CDR2 YFSETQ. With 5 bases removed from V and 6 bases from J, the gap between germline ends came to 34 bases. This chain uses TRBV5-1 with TRBJ2-3, with TRBD1 as a possible D gene (9 bases). This clonotype was obtained from an adult in good health. This material consisted of peripheral blood, taken on day 0 of AZD1222 vaccination. The CDR3 DNA follows: TGCGCCAGCAGATCTGGCGGGACAGGGCAGGGTCTAGCGGGTGTTGATACGCAGTATTTT. Translation gives CASRSGGTGQGLAGVDTQYF.